These 6 T cell receptor beta chains were all obtained from the same sample, sequenced in a study of cytomegalovirus exposure and HLA in healthy donors. Produced via immunoSEQ multiplex PCR; TCRdb's table is partial and in-frame only. The data contain about 120,000 clones, over 75% of them seen just once; the ten biggest clones take up more than 1.4%. Input material: PBMCs. The source of these receptors is a woman in her 30s in good health and CMV-seropositive.

This chain links TRBV9 with TRBJ2-2, with TRBD2 matching 7 bases. Trimming at V came to 0 bases and at J to 4 bases, leaving 3 bases not matched to a gene. Germline CDR1 SGDLS, CDR2 YYNGEE. The CDR3 runs to 15 residues. The CDR3 loop reads CASSVGASGTGELFF. The CDR3 DNA follows: TGTGCCAGCAGCGTAGGTGCTAGCGGCACCGGGGAGCTGTTTTTT.

This chain connects TRBV9 to TRBJ2-1; a possible D gene is TRBD1 (5 bases). This CDR3 has 15 amino acids. Germline V lookup: CDR1 SGDLS, CDR2 YYNGEE. Trimming took 2 bases from V and 2 from J, leaving 11 bases between them. The CDR3 bases are TGTGCCAGCAGCGTTGGGGCCAGGGCCTACAATGAGCAGTTCTTC. Translated: CASSVGARAYNEQFF.

The rearrangement joins TRBV7-6 to TRBJ2-1; a weak D match, TRBD2 (6 bases). V lost 5 bases and J lost 9, with 26 bases in between. The V gene's germline CDR1 is SGHVS and CDR2 FNYEAQ. The CDR3 covers 17 residues. The CDR3, as DNA: TGTGCCAGCAGCGCATTTGCGGGACTTTCTTCAGGAGGTGAGCAGTTCTTC. It translates to CASSAFAGLSSGGEQFF.

This chain connects TRBV28 to TRBJ1-2; D uncertain. Trimming took 7 bases from V and 4 from J, leaving 13 bases between them. The CDR3 totals 13 residues. CDR1 is MDHEN and CDR2 is SYDVKM in the germline V gene. CDR3 sequence: CASTPLRSYGYTF. In DNA, the CDR3 is TGTGCCAGCACCCCTCTAAGATCCTATGGCTACACCTTC.

The gene calls are TRBV19 and TRBJ1-5; 8 nucleotides line up with TRBD1. V trimming: 6 bases; J trimming: 5 bases; junction bases outside the gene matches: 3. The CDR3 sequence is 13 residues long. Germline CDR1 reads LNHDA; CDR2 reads SQIVND (reference sequence). The CDR3 nucleotides read TGTGCCAGTAGGGGACAGGCAGATCAGCCCCAGCATTTT. It translates to CASRGQADQPQHF. The full variable domain, with the rest looked up from reference TRBV19 and TRBJ1-5, is DGGITQSPKYLFRKEGQNVTLSCEQNLNHDAMYWYRQDPGQGLRLIYYSQIVNDFQKGDIAEGYSVSREKKESFPLTVTSAQKNPTAFYLCASRGQADQPQHFGDGTRLSIL.

The chain combines TRBV7-3 with TRBJ2-2; 8 bases align to TRBD2. The CDR3 spans 17 residues. The germline V gene has CDR1 SGHTA and CDR2 FQGTGA. The V and J ends lost 5 bases and 3 bases, in that order; junction bases with no gene match: 11. The CDR3 sequence is CASSPWAGTSDTGELFF. Here the CDR3 DNA reads TGTGCCAGCAGCCCATGGGCCGGGACTAGTGACACCGGGGAGCTGTTTTTT.